One sample yielded the 23 T cell receptor beta chains listed below, sequenced in a study of blood T cell repertoires in COVID-19. Libraries were prepared by immunoSEQ multiplex PCR; TCRdb keeps only in-frame clonotypes and omits some of them. The sample lists around 19,000 clones, 75% to 95% occurring once. The source material was peripheral blood. All receptors derive from a man in his 70s with active COVID-19.

The rearrangement joins TRBV30 to TRBJ1-3, with 9 bases aligning to TRBD1. Germline trimming cut 4 bases from V and 4 bases from J; bases unmatched to any gene: 11. CDR3 size: 16 residues. The germline V gene has CDR1 GTSNPN and CDR2 SVGIG (reference sequence). In DNA form, the CDR3 reads TGTGCCTGGACCTTAACTGGGACAGGGAGCGGAAACACCATATATTTT. Protein product: CAWTLTGTGSGNTIYF.

The rearrangement joins TRBV2 to TRBJ1-1, with unresolved D. Trimming took 7 bases from V and 0 from J, leaving 12 bases between them. The CDR3 contains 14 residues. Germline V gene lookup returns CDR1 SNHLY and CDR2 FYNNEI. This CDR3 is CASTKGVMNTEAFF. The CDR3 nucleotides are TGTGCCAGCACGAAGGGAGTCATGAACACTGAAGCTTTCTTT.

This chain uses TRBV6-6 with TRBJ1-4; no firm D call. CDR1 MNHNY and CDR2 SVGAGI come from the germline V gene (reference sequence). There are 12 residues in the CDR3. Trimming took off 5 bases at V and 6 bases at J, with 7 bases between the two ends. The CDR3 protein is CASSNPDEKLFF. CDR3 nucleotide sequence: TGTGCCAGCAGTAACCCAGATGAAAAACTGTTTTTT.

V and J are TRBV5-6 and TRBJ1-6, with 8 bases lining up with TRBD1. Germline V gene data show CDR1 as SGHDT and CDR2 as YYEEEE. Trimming removed 1 base from V and 9 bases from J; junction bases left unmatched: 9. This CDR3 is built from 16 residues. CDR3 coding DNA: TGTGCCAGCAGCTTGTGGCAGGGGGCGCGGGGTTCACCCCTCCACTTT. This codes for CASSLWQGARGSPLHF.

This sequence joins TRBV5-1 and TRBJ2-7; D perhaps matches TRBD1 (5 bases). V lost 9 bases, J lost 6 bases, and 19 bases lay in between. The germline V gene has CDR1 SGHRS and CDR2 YFSETQ. CDR3 size: 13 residues. The CDR3: CATGLGQGGEQYF. CDR3 nucleotide sequence: TGCGCCACCGGCCTGGGGCAGGGTGGCGAGCAGTACTTC.

The chain combines TRBV6-2 or TRBV6-3 with TRBJ1-2; the match to TRBD1 covers 7 bases. The CDR3 loop spans 14 amino acids. J gave up 4 bases and V 6 bases, and 8 bases lay outside the gene matches. Germline CDR1 MNHEY, CDR2 SVGEGT. This CDR3 is CASSLKTGTYGYTF. The CDR3 region has the DNA TGTGCCAGCAGCTTAAAGACAGGGACCTATGGCTACACCTTC.

V gene TRBV7-9 combines with J gene TRBJ2-1; 7 bases fit TRBD2. V lost 4 bases, J lost 10 bases, and 7 bases stayed unmatched. Germline CDR1 reads SEHNR; CDR2 reads FQNEAQ (reference sequence). The CDR3 is 13 residues long. The CDR3 bases are TGTGCCAGCAGCTCGCTAGCGGACCAAGAGCAGTTCTTC. This codes for CASSSLADQEQFF.

The gene calls are TRBV15 and TRBJ2-4, with 9 nucleotides matching TRBD1. The CDR3 consists of 17 residues. Trimming cost V 0 bases and J 6 bases; bases outside gene matches: 9. Germline V gene data show CDR1 as LNHNV and CDR2 as YYDKDF (reference sequence). CDR3 residues: CATSRDSGQGALNIQYF. As DNA, the CDR3 is TGTGCCACCAGCAGAGATTCGGGACAGGGTGCCCTAAACATTCAGTACTTC.

The V gene is TRBV9, the J gene TRBJ1-2; 8 positions agree with TRBD1. CDR3 length: 15 amino acids. The germline V gene encodes CDR1 SGDLS and CDR2 YYNGEE. With V trimmed by 3 bases and J by 5 bases, 9 bases remained unmatched. This CDR3 reads CASSAPDRGEYGYTF. DNA of the CDR3: TGTGCCAGCAGCGCCCCAGACAGGGGTGAATATGGCTACACCTTC.

J is TRBJ2-2 and V is TRBV18; D remains ambiguous. V was clipped by 3 bases and J by 2 bases, with 10 bases between them. CDR1 and CDR2 from the germline V gene are KGHSH and LQKENI. This CDR3 is built from 15 residues. CDR3 region: CASSPSQANTGELFF. CDR3 sequence (DNA): TGTGCCAGCTCACCGTCGCAGGCCAACACCGGGGAGCTGTTTTTT.

This clone turned up a few times. The rearrangement uses TRBV24-1 and TRBJ2-3; 8 bases are shared with TRBD1. Germline V gives CDR1 KGHDR, CDR2 SFDVKD. CDR3 size: 16 residues. V was clipped by 4 bases and J by 2 bases; unmatched bases: 7. CDR3 nucleotides: TGTGCCACCAGTGACCTGGGACAGGAGCTCACAGATACGCAGTATTTT. Translated: CATSDLGQELTDTQYF.

The chain combines TRBV11-3 with TRBJ2-1, with D perhaps TRBD2 (6 bases). Germline-derived CDR1 and CDR2 are SGHNT and YENEEA. The V end was cut by 8 bases, the J end by 6 bases, with 23 bases between. The CDR3 runs to 16 residues. The CDR3 nucleotides read TGTGCCAGCTCCTTTCATAGCGGACCCCAGGGCAATGAGCAGTTCTTC. Its translation: CASSFHSGPQGNEQFF.

V gene TRBV27 combines with J gene TRBJ2-3, with 7 bases aligning to TRBD1. This CDR3 has 13 amino acids. J lost 7 bases, V lost 6 bases, and 7 bases had no gene match. Germline CDR1 reads MNHEY; CDR2 reads SMNVEV (reference sequence). CDR3 sequence (DNA): TGTGCCAGCAGATTAGACAGGGCAAATACGCAGTATTTT. Translation gives CASRLDRANTQYF.

The chain combines TRBV9 with TRBJ2-3; TRBD2 matches 8 bases. The CDR3 covers 16 residues. Germline V gene data show CDR1 as SGDLS and CDR2 as YYNGEE. Trimming cost V 1 base and J 5 bases; bases outside gene matches: 9. Written as DNA, the CDR3 is TGTGCCAGCAGCGTATTCGGGGGGGCCTCTCGAGATACGCAGTATTTT. Its translation: CASSVFGGASRDTQYF.

The V gene is TRBV2, the J gene TRBJ1-6; D is undetermined. Trimming stripped 6 bases from V and 0 bases from J, with 3 bases between. The CDR3 extends over 13 amino acids. Germline CDR1 is SNHLY and CDR2 is FYNNEI. The CDR3 DNA sequence: TGTGCCAGCAGGAGCTCCTATAATTCACCCCTCCACTTT. It specifies CASRSSYNSPLHF.

The CDR3 sequence is CASSFSGAQYF. CDR3 in DNA: TGTGCCAGCAGCTTCTCAGGGGCCCAGTACTTC. The chain has TRBV5-6 and TRBJ2-5; D perhaps matches TRBD1 (6 bases). The CDR3 extends over 11 amino acids. CDR1 is SGHDT and CDR2 is YYEEEE in the germline V gene. V was trimmed by 2 bases and J by 9 bases, leaving 8 bases between them.

This rearrangement joins TRBV3-1 (or the pseudogene TRBV3-2) to TRBJ1-3, with D unclear. Trimming removed 1 base from V and 4 bases from J, with 11 bases in between. Looked up from germline, CDR1 is LGHDT and CDR2 is YNNKEL (reference sequence). The CDR3 loop spans 15 amino acids. CDR3 sequence (DNA): TGTGCCAGCAGCCAAGGAGGAGGGTCCGGAAACACCATATATTTT. Translating gives CASSQGGGSGNTIYF.

The chain is built from TRBV5-8 and TRBJ2-7; D not certain. Looked up from germline, CDR1 is SGHTS and CDR2 is YDEGEE. The CDR3 is made up of 14 amino acids. With 2 bases removed from V and 0 bases from J, the gap between germline ends came to 9 bases. Here the CDR3 reads CASSLGWSSYEQYF. DNA of the CDR3: TGTGCCAGCAGCTTAGGCTGGAGCTCCTACGAGCAGTACTTC.

J is TRBJ2-5 and V is TRBV5-1, with 12 bases that match TRBD2. With 3 bases clipped from V and 4 bases from J, the junction kept 10 bases outside the gene matches. Per the germline V gene, CDR1 is SGHRS and CDR2 is YFSETQ. The length of the CDR3 is 17 residues. This CDR3 reads CASSSSPGLAGRETQYF. CDR3 sequence (DNA): TGCGCCAGCAGCTCTTCCCCAGGACTAGCGGGAAGAGAGACCCAGTACTTC. Supplemented by reference TRBV5-1 and TRBJ2-5, the full variable domain reads KAGVTQTPRYLIKTRGQQVTLSCSPISGHRSVSWYQQTPGQGLQFLFEYFSETQRNKGNFPGRFSGRQFSNSRSEMNVSTLELGDSALYLCASSSSPGLAGRETQYFGPGTRLLVL.

The J gene is TRBJ2-1, the V gene TRBV25-1; TRBD2 aligns across 8 bases. V gave up 4 bases and J gave up 0 bases; unmatched junction bases: 5. This CDR3 spans 16 amino acids. Germline assignment: CDR1 MGHDK and CDR2 SYGVNS. The CDR3 loop is CASSGAGGSSYNEQFF. CDR3 in DNA: TGTGCCAGCAGTGGGGCGGGGGGCAGCTCCTACAATGAGCAGTTCTTC.

J is TRBJ1-4 and V is TRBV2; a possible D gene is TRBD1 (6 bases). Per germline, CDR1 SNHLY and CDR2 FYNNEI. The V end was cut by 6 bases, the J end by 5 bases, with 13 bases between. The CDR3 contains 14 residues. CDR3 DNA: TGTGCCAGCAGGGACGACAGGATAAATGAAAAACTGTTTTTT. It specifies CASRDDRINEKLFF.

This chain's CDR3 is CASSLLERSEQYF. The CDR3 coding sequence is TGTGCCAGCTCACTACTAGAAAGGTCAGAGCAGTACTTC. This chain links TRBV18 with TRBJ2-7; a weak D match, TRBD2 (5 bases). Per the germline V gene, CDR1 is KGHSH and CDR2 is LQKENI. V gave up 4 bases and J gave up 7 bases, with 14 bases separating them. CDR3 length: 13 amino acids. Drawing the rest from reference TRBV18 and TRBJ2-7, the complete variable domain is NAGVMQNPRHLVRRRGQEARLRCSPMKGHSHVYWYRQLPEEGLKFMVYLQKENIIDESGMPKERFSAEFPKEGPSILRIQQVVRGDSAAYFCASSLLERSEQYFGPGTRLTVT.

In DNA form, the CDR3 reads TGTGCCAGCAGCTTAGATGACGGGAAACTGTTTTTT. It is translated as CASSLDDGKLFF. V and J are TRBV7-2 and TRBJ1-4; D unresolved. The ends were cut back, 1 base at V and 11 bases at J, with 8 bases in the middle. Germline assignment: CDR1 SGHTA and CDR2 FQGNSA. The CDR3 consists of 12 residues.